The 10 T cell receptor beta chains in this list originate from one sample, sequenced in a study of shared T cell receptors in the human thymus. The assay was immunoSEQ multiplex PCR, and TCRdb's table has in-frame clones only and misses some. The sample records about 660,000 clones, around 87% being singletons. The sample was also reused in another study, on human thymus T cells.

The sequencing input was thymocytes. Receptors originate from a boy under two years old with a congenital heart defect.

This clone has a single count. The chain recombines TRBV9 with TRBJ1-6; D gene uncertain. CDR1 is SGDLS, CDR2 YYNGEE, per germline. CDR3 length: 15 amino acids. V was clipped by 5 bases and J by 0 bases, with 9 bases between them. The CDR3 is CASRSGYSYNSPLHF. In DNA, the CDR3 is TGTGCCAGCAGGTCGGGGTACTCCTATAATTCACCCCTCCACTTT. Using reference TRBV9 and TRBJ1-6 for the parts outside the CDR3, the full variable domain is DSGVTQTPKHLITATGQRVTLRCSPRSGDLSVYWYQQSLDQGLQFLIQYYNGEERAKGNILERFSAQQFPDLHSELNLSSLELGDSALYFCASRSGYSYNSPLHFGNGTRLTVT.

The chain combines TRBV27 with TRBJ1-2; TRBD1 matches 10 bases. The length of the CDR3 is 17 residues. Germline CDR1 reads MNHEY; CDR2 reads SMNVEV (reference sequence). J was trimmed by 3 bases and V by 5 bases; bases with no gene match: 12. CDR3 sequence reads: CASSPRGQGRLHYGYTF. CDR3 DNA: TGTGCCAGCAGTCCAAGGGGACAGGGGCGCCTTCACTATGGCTACACCTTC.

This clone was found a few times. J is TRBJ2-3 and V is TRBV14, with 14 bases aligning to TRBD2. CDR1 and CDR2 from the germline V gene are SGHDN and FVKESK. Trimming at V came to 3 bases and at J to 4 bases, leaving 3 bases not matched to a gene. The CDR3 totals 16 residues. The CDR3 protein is CASSHRLAGGPDTQYF. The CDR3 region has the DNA TGTGCCAGCAGCCATCGACTAGCGGGAGGGCCAGATACGCAGTATTTT. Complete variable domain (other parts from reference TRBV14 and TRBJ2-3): EAGVTQFPSHSVIEKGQTVTLRCDPISGHDNLYWYRRVMGKEIKFLLHFVKESKQDESGMPNNRFLAERTGGTYSTLKVQPAELEDSGVYFCASSHRLAGGPDTQYFGPGTRLTVL.

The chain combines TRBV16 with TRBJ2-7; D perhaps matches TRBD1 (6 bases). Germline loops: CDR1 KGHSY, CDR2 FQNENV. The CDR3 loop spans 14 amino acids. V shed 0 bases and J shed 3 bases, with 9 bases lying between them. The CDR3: CASSQSGQSYEQYF. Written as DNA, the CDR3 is TGTGCCAGCAGCCAATCGGGACAAAGCTACGAGCAGTACTTC.

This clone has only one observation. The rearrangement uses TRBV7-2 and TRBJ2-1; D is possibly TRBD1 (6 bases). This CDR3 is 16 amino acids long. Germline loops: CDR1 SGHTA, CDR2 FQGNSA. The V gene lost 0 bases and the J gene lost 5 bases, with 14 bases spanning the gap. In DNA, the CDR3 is TGTGCCAGCAGCTTAGCAGGGGGACCCGAGGACAATGAGCAGTTCTTC. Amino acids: CASSLAGGPEDNEQFF.

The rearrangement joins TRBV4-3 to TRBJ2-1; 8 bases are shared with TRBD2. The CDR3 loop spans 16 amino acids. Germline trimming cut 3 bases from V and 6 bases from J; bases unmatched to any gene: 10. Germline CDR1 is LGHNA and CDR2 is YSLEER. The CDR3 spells CASSHETPLAVNEQFF. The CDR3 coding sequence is TGCGCCAGCAGCCATGAAACCCCACTAGCGGTCAATGAGCAGTTCTTC.

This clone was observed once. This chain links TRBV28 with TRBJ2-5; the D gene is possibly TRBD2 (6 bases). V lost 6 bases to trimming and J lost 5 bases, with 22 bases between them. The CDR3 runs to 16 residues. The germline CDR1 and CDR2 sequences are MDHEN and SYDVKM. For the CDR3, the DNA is TGTGCCAGCAGCCCCCGCGTCGGGGGTGAGGGGGAGACCCAGTACTTC. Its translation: CASSPRVGGEGETQYF.

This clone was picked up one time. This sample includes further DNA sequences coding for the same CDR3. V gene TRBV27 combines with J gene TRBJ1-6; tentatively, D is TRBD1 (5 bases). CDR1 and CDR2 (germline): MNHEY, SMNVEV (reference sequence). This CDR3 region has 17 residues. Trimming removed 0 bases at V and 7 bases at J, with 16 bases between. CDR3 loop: CASSLSYGTVLNSPLHF. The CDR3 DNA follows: TGTGCCAGCAGTTTATCGTATGGGACTGTTCTAAATTCACCCCTCCACTTT.

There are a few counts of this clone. The CDR3 DNA reads as TGTGCCAGCAGTTTTGGACAGGGCTATCAGCCCCAGCATTTT. Encoded protein: CASSFGQGYQPQHF. The V gene is TRBV28, the J gene TRBJ1-5, with 8 bases aligning to TRBD1. Germline V lookup: CDR1 MDHEN, CDR2 SYDVKM. Trimming took 3 bases from V and 5 from J; bases not matched to a gene: 3. The CDR3 covers 14 residues. The full variable domain, in which reference TRBV28 and TRBJ1-5 provide the parts outside the CDR3, is DVKVTQSSRYLVKRTGEKVFLECVQDMDHENMFWYRQDPGLGLRLIYFSYDVKMKEKGDIPEGYSVSREKKERFSLILESASTNQTSMYLCASSFGQGYQPQHFGDGTRLSIL.

The CDR3 nucleotides read TGTGCCAGCAGACCTCCCGCGGGGGGCAGTCAACCCTACGAGCAGTACTTC. Translating it yields CASRPPAGGSQPYEQYF. The chain employs TRBV28 and TRBJ2-7, with TRBD2 identical over 8 bases. Looked up from germline, CDR1 is MDHEN and CDR2 is SYDVKM. This CDR3 has 17 residues. Trimming removed 6 bases from V and 2 bases from J; junction bases left unmatched: 15.